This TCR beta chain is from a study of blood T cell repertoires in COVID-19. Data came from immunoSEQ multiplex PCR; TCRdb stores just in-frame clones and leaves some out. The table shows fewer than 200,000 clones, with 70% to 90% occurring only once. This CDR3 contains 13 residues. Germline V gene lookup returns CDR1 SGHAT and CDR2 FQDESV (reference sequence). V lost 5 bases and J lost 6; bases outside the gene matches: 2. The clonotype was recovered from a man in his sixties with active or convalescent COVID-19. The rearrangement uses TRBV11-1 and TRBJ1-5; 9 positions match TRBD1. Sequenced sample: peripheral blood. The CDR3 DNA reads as TGTGCCAGCAGCCGGGACAGGGCTCAGCCCCAGCATTTT. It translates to CASSRDRAQPQHF.